The clone carrying this T cell receptor beta chain is a singleton in its sample. Antigen unknown. The source of the sample is a study of T cell responses to AZD1222 COVID-19 vaccine. Overall study findings and caveats: AZD1222 recipients seropositive at baseline numbered only 5 or 6. Nearly half of spike-specific TCRs reportedly target variant regions that are unmutated in the B.1.351 and B.1.1.7 variants. Receipt of two AZD1222 doses was followed by a rise in Spike-specific TCR breadth and depth.

Assay: immunoSEQ multiplex PCR; the TCRdb copy retains only in-frame clones and omits some. Among around 99,000 clones listed, approximately 90% were seen once. The germline gives CDR1 MDHEN, CDR2 SYDVKM. This CDR3 is built from 13 residues. Trimming stripped 8 bases from V and 0 bases from J, with 8 bases between. This material consisted of peripheral blood, taken 28 days after the second AZD1222 dose. The TCR was taken from an adult who received the AZD1222 COVID-19 vaccine. This chain connects TRBV28 to TRBJ1-5; D remains unclear. The CDR3 DNA follows: TGTGCCAGCCACAGTAATAGCAATCAGCCCCAGCATTTT. The encoded protein is CASHSNSNQPQHF.